The entry that follows covers one T cell receptor (beta chain) sequence. The antigen remains unidentified. The PCR used 60 Vbeta and 13 Jbeta primers. Some clones are missing from TCRdb's copy, which holds only in-frame ones; the method was immunoSEQ multiplex PCR. The table lists under 170,000 clones, more than 75% of them singletons. This CDR3 is built from 14 residues. The V and J ends lost 1 base and 7 bases, in that order; junction bases with no gene match: 6. CDR1 is LNHDA, CDR2 SQIVND, per germline (reference sequence). These data are taken from a study of cytomegalovirus exposure and HLA in healthy donors. Study background: For the 300 to 400 genotyped donors, roughly 80% fell within the Caucasian-associated ancestry cluster.

Study findings and constraints: An assumption of roughly uniform sequencing depth across donors underlay the presence/absence analyses. Associated with cytomegalovirus, according to the listing, were 170 or so TCR beta chains. TCR beta V- and J-gene trimming, according to a later analysis, was linked to a missense DCLRE1C variant.

Sequenced input: PBMCs. This chain links TRBV19 with TRBJ1-2, with TRBD1 matching over 7 bases. This TCR was recovered from a human donor in good health. The CDR3 sequence: CASSIGRGSGGYTF. The CDR3 DNA reads as TGTGCCAGTAGTATAGGCAGGGGGTCCGGTGGCTACACCTTC.